Presented here are 32 T cell receptor beta chains from one specimen sequenced in a study of human T cells and chemical hapten exposure. TCRdb re-derived calls from the RACE reads in MiXCR, one entry per CDR3 protein. The table lists approximately 88,000 distinct CDR3 sequences, about an eighth of them singletons. Time point defined: patch test 3, about 24 weeks after DPC sensitization. As to treatment: therapeutic diphenylcyclopropenone sensitization with weekly scalp DPC. Sample: whole blood, taken in connection with sensitization to the hapten diphenylcyclopropenone (DPC). The receptors were sampled from a woman between 45 and 60 years old with alopecia areata. Some clones in this sample may be carry-over from other donors' samples.

Only a few counts were recorded for this clonotype. The V call is TRBV2, the J call TRBJ1-1, with unresolved D. Germline V gene sequence: CDR1 SNHLY, CDR2 FYNNEI. Trimming took 1 base from V and 11 from J, leaving 17 bases between them. This CDR3 contains 14 residues. The CDR3 nucleotides read TGTGCCAGCAGTGAAGGGTTGGTGGCAGCGGAGGCTTTCTTT. This sequence encodes CASSEGLVAAEAFF.

J is TRBJ2-3 and V is TRBV24-1; weak D call: TRBD1 (6 bases). The length of the CDR3 is 14 residues. With 4 bases removed from V and 4 bases from J, the gap between germline ends came to 11 bases. Looked up from germline, CDR1 is KGHDR and CDR2 is SFDVKD. CDR3 sequence: CATSEPTGSDTQYF. The CDR3 DNA sequence: TGTGCCACCAGTGAGCCAACAGGGTCAGATACGCAGTATTTT.

This clonotype was observed a handful of times. The chain couples TRBV4-2 to TRBJ2-1; 7 bases fit TRBD1. CDR3 length equals 15 residues. J gave up 6 bases and V 1 base, and 6 bases lay outside the gene matches. Germline V gene data show CDR1 as LGHNA and CDR2 as YNFKEQ. CDR3 nucleotides: TGTGCCAGCAGCCAAGGACAGGGTTCGATCAATGAGCAGTTCTTC. This codes for CASSQGQGSINEQFF.

This clonotype was recorded many times. The V call is TRBV9, the J call TRBJ2-7; weak D call: TRBD2 (5 bases). From germline, CDR1 is SGDLS and CDR2 YYNGEE. The CDR3 totals 13 residues. V lost 0 bases to trimming and J lost 6 bases, with 10 bases between them. DNA of the CDR3: TGTGCCAGCAGCGTAGCGTCCGGGGTCGAGCAGTACTTC. Encoded protein: CASSVASGVEQYF.

This clonotype was picked up many times. The V call is TRBV24-1, the J call TRBJ2-7; D possibly corresponds to TRBD2 (5 bases). CDR3 length: 14 amino acids. CDR1 is KGHDR, CDR2 SFDVKD, per germline. Between the trimmed V and J ends, which lost 5 bases and 3 bases, there was a span of 13 bases. The CDR3 DNA sequence: TGTGCCACCAGTGGGGGTAGCGCCCACTACGAGCAGTACTTC. Translating gives CATSGGSAHYEQYF.

This clonotype was counted a few times. The chain combines TRBV5-4 with TRBJ1-4, with D uncertain. The CDR3 contains 15 residues. Trimming pared 2 bases from V and 7 bases from J, leaving 15 bases between. Germline V gene sequence: CDR1 SGHNT, CDR2 YYREEE (reference sequence). The DNA of the CDR3 is TGTGCCAGCAGCTTACCCGGCTGGGGTTTTGAAAAACTGTTTTTT. Translated, it gives CASSLPGWGFEKLFF.

There are a few counts of this clonotype. The chain joins TRBV7-9 to TRBJ2-3; 9 nucleotides line up with TRBD2. The CDR3 loop spans 16 amino acids. J gave up 6 bases and V 5 bases, and 12 bases lay outside the gene matches. CDR1 SEHNR and CDR2 FQNEAQ come from the germline V gene (reference sequence). DNA of the CDR3: TGTGCCAGCAGCCCACCAAGCGGGAGGATCGCCGATACGCAGTATTTT. Translated: CASSPPSGRIADTQYF.

This clonotype has a count of ten or more. CDR3 nucleotide sequence: TGTGCCAGCAGCTTCTGGACTAGCGGGCCGTCGGGGAATGAGCAGTTCTTC. As protein: CASSFWTSGPSGNEQFF. V is TRBV7-9 and J is TRBJ2-1; TRBD2 matches 11 bases. Losses at the gene ends were 3 bases for V and 7 bases for J; bases not matched to a gene: 11. Germline CDR1 SEHNR, CDR2 FQNEAQ (reference sequence). The CDR3 runs to 17 residues.

This clonotype was found a few times. V gene TRBV18 combines with J gene TRBJ1-5; TRBD1 matches 8 bases. Germline V gene data show CDR1 as KGHSH and CDR2 as LQKENI. V dropped 3 bases and J dropped 6; count of bases not matched to a gene: 4. CDR3 length equals 14 residues. CDR3 nucleotide sequence: TGTGCCAGCTCACCCTCGACAGGGGTTCAGCCCCAGCATTTT. Translation gives CASSPSTGVQPQHF. The full variable domain, in which reference TRBV18 and TRBJ1-5 provide the parts outside the CDR3, is NAGVMQNPRHLVRRRGQEARLRCSPMKGHSHVYWYRQLPEEGLKFMVYLQKENIIDESGMPKERFSAEFPKEGPSILRIQQVVRGDSAAYFCASSPSTGVQPQHFGDGTRLSIL.

This clonotype was seen a few times. The chain links TRBV20-1 to TRBJ2-7, with D uncertain. The CDR3 is 10 residues long. V gave up 3 bases and J gave up 5 bases, with 5 bases separating them. Germline CDR1 DFQATT, CDR2 SNEGSKA (reference sequence). CDR3 DNA sequence: TGCAGTGCTAGTTCGAACGAGCAGTACTTC. Residues: CSASSNEQYF.

This clonotype appeared many times. This chain links TRBV20-1 with TRBJ2-7, with D possibly TRBD2 on 6 matching bases. V dropped 6 bases and J dropped 5 bases, with 17 bases sitting between them. This CDR3 contains 13 residues. The germline V gene has CDR1 DFQATT and CDR2 SNEGSKA (reference sequence). The CDR3 spells CSAKAGRLDEQYF. The CDR3, as DNA: TGCAGTGCCAAAGCGGGTCGGTTAGACGAGCAGTACTTC.

This clonotype has just a few counts. This could be a read error, since a much larger clone is one nucleotide away. J is TRBJ1-3 and V is TRBV5-5; D remains ambiguous. V was clipped by 0 bases and J by 0 bases, with 4 bases between them. The CDR3 has 14 amino acids. The germline CDR1 and CDR2 sequences are SGHKS and YYEKEE (reference sequence). The CDR3 sequence: CASSLDYSGNTIYF. CDR3 DNA sequence: TGTGCCAGCAGCTTGGACTACTCTGGAAACACCATATATTTT.

The V call is TRBV11-2, the J call TRBJ2-2; the match to TRBD2 covers 7 bases. V was clipped by 3 bases and J by 2 bases; unmatched bases: 12. Germline values: CDR1 SGHAT, CDR2 FQNNGV. The CDR3 consists of 18 residues. The CDR3 coding sequence is TGTGCCAGCAGCTTCCCCTCAACGGGGGGACTTAACACCGGGGAGCTGTTTTTT. Encoded protein: CASSFPSTGGLNTGELFF.

The chain uses TRBV6-2 or TRBV6-3 and TRBJ2-1; D not resolved. CDR1 MNHEY and CDR2 SVGEGT come from the germline V gene. V was cut by 2 bases and J by 6 bases, with 11 bases left in between. The CDR3 consists of 14 residues. The CDR3 nucleotides read TGTGCCAGCAGTTACGTGGGATCCGTCAATGAGCAGTTCTTC. Translation gives CASSYVGSVNEQFF.

The table lists this clonotype with many counts. The V gene is TRBV18, the J gene TRBJ2-3, with 7 bases aligning to TRBD2. After removal of 3 bases from V and 4 bases from J, the junction contained 10 bases not matched to a gene. Germline V gives CDR1 KGHSH, CDR2 LQKENI. The CDR3 is 16 residues long. The CDR3 DNA reads TGTGCCAGCTCACCGAAAACTAGCGCCGTTCCAGATACGCAGTATTTT. Translating gives CASSPKTSAVPDTQYF.

This clonotype was recorded a few times. This chain connects TRBV20-1 to TRBJ2-7; 10 bases match TRBD2. V lost 4 bases to trimming and J lost 3 bases; unmatched junction nucleotides: 6. Germline CDR1 reads DFQATT; CDR2 reads SNEGSKA (reference sequence). This CDR3 is built from 14 residues. The CDR3 DNA reads as TGCAGTGCTACACCGGGACTAGCGAGCTACGAGCAGTACTTC. Its translation: CSATPGLASYEQYF.

This clonotype appeared a few times. The genes are TRBV20-1 and TRBJ1-1; the D gene is possibly TRBD1 (6 bases). Trimming cost V 6 bases and J 0 bases, with 11 bases left between them. Germline V CDR1 and CDR2: DFQATT, SNEGSKA (reference sequence). The CDR3 totals 13 residues. Here the CDR3 DNA reads TGCAGTGCCAAAGGACAGTTGAACACTGAAGCTTTCTTT. The encoded protein is CSAKGQLNTEAFF.

The chain uses TRBV5-1 and TRBJ2-2, with a weak D call TRBD2 (5 bases). The length of the CDR3 is 14 residues. CDR1 and CDR2 from the germline V gene are SGHRS and YFSETQ. Trimming took off 4 bases at V and 7 bases at J, with 14 bases between the two ends. In DNA, the CDR3 is TGCGCCAGCAGCCCGGAGGCCTGGGTCGGGGAGCTGTTTTTT. Residues: CASSPEAWVGELFF.

This clonotype was picked up a small number of times. V and J are TRBV5-5 and TRBJ1-2; D gene uncertain. Germline loops: CDR1 SGHKS, CDR2 YYEKEE (reference sequence). The CDR3 length is 12 residues. Trimming left V 2 bases short and J 6 bases short, with 8 bases between. CDR3 DNA: TGTGCCAGCAGCTTCGACGCCGATGGCTACACCTTC. Amino acid sequence: CASSFDADGYTF.

V and J are TRBV3-1 and TRBJ2-5; the D gene is possibly TRBD1 (6 bases). CDR1 and CDR2 (germline): LGHDT, YNNKEL (reference sequence). Trimming took off 4 bases at V and 3 bases at J, with 12 bases between the two ends. The CDR3 sequence is 14 residues long. CDR3 loop: CASSPIRQEETQYF. In DNA, the CDR3 is TGTGCCAGCAGCCCGATTCGACAGGAAGAGACCCAGTACTTC.

This clonotype has a handful of counts. The chain links TRBV6-1 to TRBJ2-3; D might be TRBD2 (6 bases). From germline, CDR1 is MNHNS and CDR2 SASEGT. Trimming shortened V by 11 bases and J by 1 base, and 16 bases separated the two germline ends. The CDR3 consists of 14 residues. The CDR3 DNA sequence: TGTGCCGGCTCAGGGCGACTAGGCACAGATACGCAGTATTTT. Translating gives CAGSGRLGTDTQYF.

The chain links TRBV12-5 to TRBJ2-7; TRBD1 or TRBD2 may be the D gene (5 bases each). This CDR3 contains 15 residues. Germline V gives CDR1 LGHNT, CDR2 FRNRAP. Trimming shortened V by 6 bases and J by 0 bases, and 15 bases separated the two germline ends. The DNA of the CDR3 is TGTGCTAGTGGGATACGGGACGCCAGCTCCTACGAGCAGTACTTC. Translating it yields CASGIRDASSYEQYF. Using reference TRBV12-5 and TRBJ2-7 for the parts outside the CDR3, the full variable domain is DARVTQTPRHKVTEMGQEVTMRCQPILGHNTVFWYRQTMMQGLELLAYFRNRAPLDDSGMPKDRFSAEMPDATLATLKIQPSEPRDSAVYFCASGIRDASSYEQYFGPGTRLTVT.

The V gene is TRBV20-1, the J gene TRBJ1-1; 9 nucleotides match TRBD1. The J segment lost 4 bases and the V segment lost 6 bases, leaving 3 bases of the junction unmatched. In germline, CDR1 is DFQATT, CDR2 SNEGSKA (reference sequence). The CDR3 has 12 amino acids. CDR3 nucleotide sequence: TGCAGTGCCCCGGGACAGGGCACTGAAGCTTTCTTT. Residues: CSAPGQGTEAFF.

The chain has TRBV6-4 and TRBJ1-1; D not resolved. V lost 5 bases, J lost 3 bases, and 13 bases lay in between. The CDR3 contains 14 residues. Per the germline V gene, CDR1 is MRHNA and CDR2 is SNTAGT. The CDR3 DNA is TGTGCCAGCAGTCCCCGGCTTGGGGACACTGAAGCTTTCTTT. It codes for CASSPRLGDTEAFF.

This clonotype was seen a few times. The chain employs TRBV5-1 and TRBJ1-5; D perhaps matches TRBD1 (6 bases). Germline CDR1 SGHRS, CDR2 YFSETQ. The V end lost 4 bases, the J end lost 1 base, and 12 bases lay between the germline ends. CDR3 size: 15 residues. The CDR3 DNA sequence: TGCGCCAGCAGCCCGGGGGGCGAGAGCAATCAGCCCCAGCATTTT. Protein product: CASSPGGESNQPQHF.

This clonotype was counted at least ten times. V and J are TRBV20-1 and TRBJ2-7; D could derive from TRBD1 or TRBD2 (5 bases each). The V and J ends lost 0 bases and 0 bases respectively, with 24 bases between them. CDR3 length: 19 amino acids. The germline CDR1 and CDR2 sequences are DFQATT and SNEGSKA (reference sequence). The chain's CDR3 is CSARDMFNSGRVNSYEQYF. For the CDR3, the DNA is TGCAGTGCTAGAGATATGTTCAATTCAGGGAGAGTAAACTCCTACGAGCAGTACTTC.

This clonotype was detected ten times or more. CDR3 loop: CSARLASGGTGELFF. The CDR3 DNA follows: TGCAGTGCTAGGTTGGCTAGCGGGGGCACCGGGGAGCTGTTTTTT. V is TRBV20-1 and J is TRBJ2-2; the match to TRBD2 covers 10 bases. Unmatched junction bases numbered 5, after V lost 3 bases and J lost 4 bases. Germline V gene data show CDR1 as DFQATT and CDR2 as SNEGSKA (reference sequence). The CDR3 consists of 15 residues.

This clonotype was observed a handful of times. The chain is built from TRBV7-4 and TRBJ2-7; D not certain. This CDR3 spans 16 amino acids. Trimming shortened V by 1 base and J by 4 bases, and 17 bases separated the two germline ends. CDR1 SGHVT and CDR2 SQSDAQ come from the germline V gene. CDR3 amino acids: CASSLVGHGPPYEQYF. The CDR3 coding sequence is TGTGCCAGCAGCTTAGTGGGTCATGGCCCCCCTTACGAGCAGTACTTC.

V gene TRBV4-2 combines with J gene TRBJ2-1; D is uncertain. Germline V lookup: CDR1 LGHNA, CDR2 YNFKEQ. V was cut by 8 bases and J by 5 bases, with 13 bases left in between. The length of the CDR3 is 13 residues. CDR3 sequence (DNA): TGTGCCAGCCGCTTTAAGGGCCACAATGAGCAGTTCTTC. This encodes CASRFKGHNEQFF.

This clonotype has only a few counts. The chain has TRBV2 and TRBJ2-1, with 12 bases aligning to TRBD2. After removal of 4 bases from V and 4 bases from J, the junction contained 2 bases not matched to a gene. The CDR3 runs 15 residues. Germline CDR1 is SNHLY and CDR2 is FYNNEI. CDR3 in DNA: TGTGCCAGCAGTGCTGGGACTAGCGGGTACAATGAGCAGTTCTTC. This translates into CASSAGTSGYNEQFF.

This clonotype was detected many times. The chain is built from TRBV28 and TRBJ1-1, with TRBD1 matching over 7 bases. The V gene end was trimmed by 5 bases and the J gene end by 5 bases; junction bases not matched to a gene: 11. The CDR3 sequence is 15 residues long. Germline V lookup: CDR1 MDHEN, CDR2 SYDVKM. This CDR3 is CASSPHPTGETEAFF. In DNA form, the CDR3 reads TGTGCCAGCAGTCCTCACCCAACAGGGGAAACTGAAGCTTTCTTT.

CDR3 residues: CSARTTGSETQYF. Here the CDR3 DNA reads TGCAGTGCTAGGACGACAGGGTCAGAGACCCAGTACTTC. The chain employs TRBV20-1 and TRBJ2-5; 7 bases map to TRBD1. The ends lost 3 bases at V and 4 bases at J; junction bases unmatched: 5. The germline V gene has CDR1 DFQATT and CDR2 SNEGSKA (reference sequence). The CDR3 is 13 amino acids.